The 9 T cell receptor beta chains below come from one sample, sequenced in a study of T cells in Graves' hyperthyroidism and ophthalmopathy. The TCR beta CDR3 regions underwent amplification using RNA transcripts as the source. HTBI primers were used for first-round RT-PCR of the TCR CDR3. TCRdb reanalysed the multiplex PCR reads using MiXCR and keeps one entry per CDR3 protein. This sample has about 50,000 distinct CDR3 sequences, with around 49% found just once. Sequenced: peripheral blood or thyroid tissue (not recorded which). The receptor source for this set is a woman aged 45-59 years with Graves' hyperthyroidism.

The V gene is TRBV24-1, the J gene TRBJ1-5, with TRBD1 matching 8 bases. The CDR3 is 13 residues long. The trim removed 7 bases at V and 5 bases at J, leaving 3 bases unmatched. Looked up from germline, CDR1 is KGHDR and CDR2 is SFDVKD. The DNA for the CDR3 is TGTGCCACCAGCGACAGGGGAGATCAGCCCCAGCATTTT. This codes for CATSDRGDQPQHF.

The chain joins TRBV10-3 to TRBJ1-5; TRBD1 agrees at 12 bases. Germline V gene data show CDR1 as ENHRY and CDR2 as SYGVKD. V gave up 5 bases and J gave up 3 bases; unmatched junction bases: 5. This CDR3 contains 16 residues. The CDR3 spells CAISPGQGANNQPQHF. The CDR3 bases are TGTGCCATCAGTCCGGGACAGGGGGCTAACAATCAGCCCCAGCATTTT.

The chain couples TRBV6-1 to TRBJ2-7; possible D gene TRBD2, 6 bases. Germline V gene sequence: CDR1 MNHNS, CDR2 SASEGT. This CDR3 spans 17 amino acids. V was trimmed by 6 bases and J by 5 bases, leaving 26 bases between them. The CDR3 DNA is TGTGCCAGCAGCGACCGAACTCAAAGGGACTCTGGAAACGAGCAGTACTTC. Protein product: CASSDRTQRDSGNEQYF.

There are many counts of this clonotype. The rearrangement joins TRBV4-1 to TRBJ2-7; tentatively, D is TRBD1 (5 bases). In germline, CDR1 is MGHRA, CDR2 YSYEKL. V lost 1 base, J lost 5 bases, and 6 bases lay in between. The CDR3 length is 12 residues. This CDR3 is CASSQAGNEQYF. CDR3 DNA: TGCGCCAGCAGCCAAGCAGGGAACGAGCAGTACTTC.

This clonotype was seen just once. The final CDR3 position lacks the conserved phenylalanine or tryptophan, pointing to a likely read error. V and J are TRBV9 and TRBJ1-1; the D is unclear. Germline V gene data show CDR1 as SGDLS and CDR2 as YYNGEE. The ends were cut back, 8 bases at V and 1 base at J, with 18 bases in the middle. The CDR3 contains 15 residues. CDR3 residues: CASSPRVDQNTEAFL. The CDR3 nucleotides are TGTGCCAGTAGCCCCCGGGTGGACCAGAACACTGAAGCTTTCCTT.

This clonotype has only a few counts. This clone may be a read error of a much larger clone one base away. In DNA, the CDR3 is TGCGCCGGCAGCCCCGGGGGGAATTCACCCCTCCACTTT. Encoded protein: CAGSPGGNSPLHF. The rearrangement joins TRBV4-3 to TRBJ1-6, with a possible D match to TRBD1 (5 bases). Germline-derived CDR1 and CDR2 are LGHNA and YSLEER. This CDR3 has 13 residues.

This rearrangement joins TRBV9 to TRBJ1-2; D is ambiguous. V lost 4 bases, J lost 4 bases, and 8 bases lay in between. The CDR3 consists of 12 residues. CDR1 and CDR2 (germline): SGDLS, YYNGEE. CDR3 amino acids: CASSPILYGYTF. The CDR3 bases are TGTGCCAGCAGCCCCATCCTCTATGGCTACACCTTC.

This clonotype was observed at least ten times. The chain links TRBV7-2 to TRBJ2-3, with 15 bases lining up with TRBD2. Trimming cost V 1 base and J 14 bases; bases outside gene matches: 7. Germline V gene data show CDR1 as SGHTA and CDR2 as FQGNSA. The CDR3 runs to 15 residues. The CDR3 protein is CASSLGTSGRASWYF. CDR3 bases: TGTGCCAGCAGCTTAGGGACTAGCGGGAGGGCCTCCTGGTATTTT.

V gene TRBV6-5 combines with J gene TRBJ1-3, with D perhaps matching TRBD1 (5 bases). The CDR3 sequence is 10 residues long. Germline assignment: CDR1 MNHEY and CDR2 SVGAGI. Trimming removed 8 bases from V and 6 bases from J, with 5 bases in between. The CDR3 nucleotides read TGTGCCAGCGGGACAAACACCATATATTTT. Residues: CASGTNTIYF.